The clone carrying this T cell receptor (beta chain) has a handful of counts. Its antigen is currently unknown. The data were obtained in a study of T cells in Graves' hyperthyroidism and ophthalmopathy. Exclusion of a patient resulted from uncontrolled infection, other autoimmune disease, pregnancy or lactation. Study results and limitations: Using 13 V-J features, a model discriminated ophthalmopathy from stable hyperthyroidism. In validation, the model predicted ophthalmopathy. These predictions came a median about 6.5 months before onset.

The CDR3 is 16 amino acids. Germline V gene lookup returns CDR1 ENHRY and CDR2 SYGVKD. V trimming: 10 bases; J trimming: 3 bases; junction bases outside the gene matches: 12. Template material for amplifying TCR beta CDR3 regions consisted of RNA transcripts. The TCR CDR3 first-round RT-PCR relied on the HTBI primer set. Each CDR3 protein is one row after TCRdb ran MiXCR on the multiplex PCR reads. The repertoire holds some 600,000 distinct CDR3 sequences, with around 42% as singletons. The sequencing sample was made of peripheral blood or thyroid tissue (not recorded which). This chain uses TRBV10-3 with TRBJ1-5; 10 bases are a match to TRBD1. This receptor was taken from a woman under 30 with Graves' hyperthyroidism. CDR3 nucleotides: TGTGCCAGCAGAGCCACCGGGACAGGGGCCAATCAGCCCCAGCATTTT. Its protein is CASRATGTGANQPQHF.